This TCR beta chain emerged from a study of T-cell memory formation after mild COVID-19. Study-level information: The TCR clusters were mostly specific to one donor. Overall study results and limits: CD4+ contracting clones were found mainly in CM and EM, and CD8+ ones in EMRA. Memory cells collected pre-infection included some clones that later responded, suggesting cross-reactive memory joined.

The CDR3 consists of 13 residues. V dropped 6 bases and J dropped 6; count of bases not matched to a gene: 6. Germline V gene data show CDR1 as WSHSY and CDR2 as SAAADI. From the 5' RACE reads, TCRdb called clonotypes with MiXCR, one entry per CDR3 protein. The sample includes approximately 100,000 distinct CDR3 sequences, around 10% seen only once; the top ten take 40%. In the case of this clonotype: Its target is not known.

The receptor's source is a man aged 18 to 30 who had mild COVID-19 (a few samples of this study predate the infection). Cell type and time point are not known. J is TRBJ2-5 and V is TRBV10-2; TRBD2 matches 8 bases. The specimen was PBMCs or a T cell subset sorted from them (not recorded which). The CDR3 DNA is TGCGCCAGCAGCGGGGGGGCAATTCAGACCCAGTACTTC. Protein product: CASSGGAIQTQYF.